The sequence of this T cell receptor beta chain was determined in a study of blood T cells in healthy people across ages. Between the trimmed V and J ends, which lost 10 bases and 3 bases, there was a span of 12 bases. CDR3 length: 12 residues. Germline CDR1 SNHLY, CDR2 FYNNEI. A second PCR of 7 to 11 cycles used a sample-barcoded 5' primer and a J-beta primer mix. Each CDR3 protein is one row after TCRdb ran MiXCR on the 5' RACE reads. The sample consists of around 1.5 million distinct CDR3 sequences, around 39% of them appearing once. V is TRBV2 and J is TRBJ1-2; no clear D gene. This TCR came from a woman in her late teens or twenties in good health. Sequencing used blood. The CDR3 here is CAIPTVHYGYTF. The CDR3 DNA reads TGTGCCATTCCGACGGTTCACTATGGCTACACCTTC.